This T cell receptor beta chain was identified during a study of blood T cell repertoires in COVID-19 (dated by TCRdb to 2020 to 2022). Describing the broader study: For ImmuneRACE Cohort 3, a participant was defined as recovered based on two consecutive negative NP/OP PCR tests, clearance by a healthcare professional, or resolution of symptoms. The samples were drawn from the first 160 participants of the ongoing ImmuneRACE study and from 1,200 or so subjects provided by 6 global collaborators. Sample metadata almost always included a de-identified subject ID, COVID-19 status, age in years and sex. Where HLA class I and class II types were available, the types were taken from metadata supplied by the sample provider, not from assay-based typing. The prospective study material was composed of cDNA or gDNA derived from T cells, B-cell-depleted T cells, or PBMCs. Deeply sampled blood TCRbeta repertoires from subjects exposed to, actively infected with, or recovered from COVID-19 were included in the dataset. The repertoires were released in a freely available public database meant as a resource for research on the immune response to SARS-CoV-2. Samples from collaborators originated in the United States, Italy and Spain and spanned both the acute and convalescent phases of COVID-19.

About this clone itself: Its antigen is currently not known. Base qualities are not recorded, but no much larger clone differs from it by a single base.

V lost 3 bases and J lost 5 bases; the stretch between them is 19 bases long. There are 17 amino acids in the CDR3, from cysteine to phenylalanine inclusive. Only the CDR3 region is kept as DNA, spanning 51 bases read in frame from base 1. Per the germline V gene, KGHDR is the CDR1 and SFDVKD is the CDR2. Enrolling through a virtual design, the prospective study's participants ranged in age from roughly 18 to 95 years and lived across roughly 23 United States geographic areas. In the prospective study, cohorts were assigned on the basis of participant-reported clinical history obtained from a screening survey and a study questionnaire. Each participant in the prospective study had whole blood, serum and a nasopharyngeal or oropharyngeal swab collected by mobile phlebotomists. Participants in the prospective study had the option to provide additional blood draws and questionnaires over a roughly two-month period. Prospective study blood samples were shipped either frozen or at room temperature before DNA extraction.

The research as a whole found: Clinical and demographic metadata were provided uncurated, with the amount varying by source and participant.

TCRbeta CDR3 regions were amplified from genomic DNA using the immunoSEQ Assay, a bias-controlled multiplex PCR. As for the original processing: Within the assay, amplification of reference gene primers was used to estimate how many nucleated cells each sample contained. To quantify the absolute abundance of each unique TCRbeta CDR3 rearrangement, sequence reads were collapsed and filtered. For each sample, productive Simpson clonality was calculated by taking the square root of Simpson's diversity index across productive rearrangements. TCRdb re-hosts the immuneACCESS table, in-frame sequences only. Its copies lack some clones; in the studies checked, an unresolved V gene accounts for under half of them, and the cause for the rest is not known. The DNA was the basis for D and trimming; V, J and clone size are from that table. In all, the sample holds hundreds of thousands of clones, and about 90% of those were seen once. Roughly 2% of the sample is taken by the ten largest.

In this chain, TRBV24-1 is recombined with TRBJ2-1; the D segment could be TRBD1, given 5 matching bases. Sequenced: PBMCs or T cells enriched from blood (not recorded which). The source of this sequence is a middle-aged man in a cohort exposed to, infected with or recovered from COVID-19 (not recorded which). The CDR3 region has the sequence CATSDPLRGSFHNEQFF. The bases are TGTGCCACCAGTGATCCCCTTAGGGGCAGCTTCCACAATGAGCAGTTCTTC.